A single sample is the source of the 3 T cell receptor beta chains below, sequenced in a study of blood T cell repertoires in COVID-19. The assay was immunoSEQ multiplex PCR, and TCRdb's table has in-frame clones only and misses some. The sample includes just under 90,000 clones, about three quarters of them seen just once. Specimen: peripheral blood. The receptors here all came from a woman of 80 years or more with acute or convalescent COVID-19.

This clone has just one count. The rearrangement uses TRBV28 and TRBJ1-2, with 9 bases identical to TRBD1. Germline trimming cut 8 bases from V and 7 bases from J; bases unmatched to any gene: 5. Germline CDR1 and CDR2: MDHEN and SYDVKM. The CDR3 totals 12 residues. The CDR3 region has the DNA TGTGCCAGCGACAGGGGGGTTTTTGGCTACACCTTC. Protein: CASDRGVFGYTF.

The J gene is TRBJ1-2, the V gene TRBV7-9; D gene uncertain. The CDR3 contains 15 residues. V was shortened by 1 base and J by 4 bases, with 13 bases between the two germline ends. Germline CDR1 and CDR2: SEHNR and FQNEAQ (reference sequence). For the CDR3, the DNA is TGTGCCAGCAGCTTAGGGAGCGAGAGCTTCTATGGCTACACCTTC. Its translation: CASSLGSESFYGYTF. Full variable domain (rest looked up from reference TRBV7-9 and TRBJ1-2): DTGVSQNPRHKITKRGQNVTFRCDPISEHNRLYWYRQTLGQGPEFLTYFQNEAQLEKSRLLSDRFSAERPKGSFSTLEIQRTEQGDSAMYLCASSLGSESFYGYTFGSGTRLTVV.

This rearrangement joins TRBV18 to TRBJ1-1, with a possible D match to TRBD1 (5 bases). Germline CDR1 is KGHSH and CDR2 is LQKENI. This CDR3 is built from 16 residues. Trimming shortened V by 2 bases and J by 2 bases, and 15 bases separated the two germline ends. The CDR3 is CASSPNSVGGNTEAFF. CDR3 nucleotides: TGTGCCAGCTCACCAAATTCGGTCGGGGGTAACACTGAAGCTTTCTTT.